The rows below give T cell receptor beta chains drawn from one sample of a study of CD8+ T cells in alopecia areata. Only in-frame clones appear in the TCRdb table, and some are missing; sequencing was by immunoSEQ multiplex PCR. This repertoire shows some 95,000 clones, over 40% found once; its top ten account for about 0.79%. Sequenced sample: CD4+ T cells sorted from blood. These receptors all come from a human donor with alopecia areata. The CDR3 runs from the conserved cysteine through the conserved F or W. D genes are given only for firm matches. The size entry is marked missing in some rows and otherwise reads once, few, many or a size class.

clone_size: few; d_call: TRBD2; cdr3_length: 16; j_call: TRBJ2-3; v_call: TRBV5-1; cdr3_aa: CASSLDGGRSTDTQYF; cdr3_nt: TGCGCCAGCAGCTTGGACGGCGGGAGGAGCACAGATACGCAGTATTTT
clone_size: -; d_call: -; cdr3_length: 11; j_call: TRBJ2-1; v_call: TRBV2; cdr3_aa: CASSSDNEQFF; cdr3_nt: TGTGCCAGCAGTTCGGACAATGAGCAGTTCTTC
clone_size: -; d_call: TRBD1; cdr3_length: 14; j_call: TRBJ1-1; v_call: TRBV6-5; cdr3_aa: CASSPTGSNTEAFF; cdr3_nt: TGTGCCAGCAGCCCGACAGGGTCGAACACTGAAGCTTTCTTT
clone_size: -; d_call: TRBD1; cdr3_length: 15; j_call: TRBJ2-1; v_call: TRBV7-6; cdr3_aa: CASSWAGGSYNEQFF; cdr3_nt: TGTGCCAGCAGCTGGGCAGGGGGCTCCTACAATGAGCAGTTCTTC
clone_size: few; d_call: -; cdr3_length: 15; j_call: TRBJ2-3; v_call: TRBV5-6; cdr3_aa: CASIPGDSSTDTQYF; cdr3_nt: TGTGCCAGCATCCCTGGAGACAGCTCCACAGATACGCAGTATTTT
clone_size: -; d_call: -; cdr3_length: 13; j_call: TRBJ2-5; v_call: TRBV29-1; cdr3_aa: CSVERRLATTQYF; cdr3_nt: TGCAGCGTTGAGCGGCGTTTGGCTACGACCCAGTACTTC
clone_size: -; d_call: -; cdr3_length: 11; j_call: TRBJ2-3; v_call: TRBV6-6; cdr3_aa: CASTALRGQYF; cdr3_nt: TGTGCCAGCACCGCACTCAGGGGGCAGTATTTT
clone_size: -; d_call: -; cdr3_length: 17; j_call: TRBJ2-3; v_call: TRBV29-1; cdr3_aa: CSVDPFGGLSNTDTQYF; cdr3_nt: TGCAGCGTTGACCCCTTTGGCGGATTATCCAACACAGATACGCAGTATTTT
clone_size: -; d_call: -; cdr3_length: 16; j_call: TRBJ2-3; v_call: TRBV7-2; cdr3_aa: CASSPQSGLSTDTQYF; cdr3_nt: TGTGCCAGCAGCCCACAGAGTGGGCTGTCCACAGATACGCAGTATTTT
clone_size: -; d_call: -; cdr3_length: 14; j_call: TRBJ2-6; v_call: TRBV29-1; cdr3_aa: CSVVGTLGANVLTF; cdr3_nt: TGCAGCGTTGTAGGGACTCTCGGGGCCAACGTCCTGACTTTC
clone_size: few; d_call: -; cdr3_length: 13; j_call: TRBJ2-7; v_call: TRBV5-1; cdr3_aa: CASSLRENYEQYF; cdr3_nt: TGCGCCAGCAGCTTGCGGGAGAACTACGAGCAGTACTTC
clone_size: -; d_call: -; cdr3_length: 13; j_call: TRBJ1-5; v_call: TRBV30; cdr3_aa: CAWNRVGNGPQHF; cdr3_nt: TGTGCCTGGAACAGGGTAGGGAATGGGCCCCAGCATTTT
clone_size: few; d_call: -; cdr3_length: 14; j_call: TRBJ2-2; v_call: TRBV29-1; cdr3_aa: CSVGGLRNTGELFF; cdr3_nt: TGCAGCGTTGGAGGACTCCGGAACACCGGGGAGCTGTTTTTT
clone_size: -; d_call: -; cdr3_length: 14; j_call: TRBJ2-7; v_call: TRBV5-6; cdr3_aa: CASSSAVTTYEQYF; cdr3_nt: TGTGCCAGCTCCTCGGCGGTGACGACCTACGAGCAGTACTTC
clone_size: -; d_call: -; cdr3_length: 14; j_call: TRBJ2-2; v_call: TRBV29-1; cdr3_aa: CSVDGGGNTGELFF; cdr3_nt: TGCAGCGTTGACGGTGGGGGAAACACCGGGGAGCTGTTTTTT
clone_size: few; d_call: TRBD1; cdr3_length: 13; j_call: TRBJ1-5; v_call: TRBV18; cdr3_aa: CASRGQGNQPQHF; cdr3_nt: TGTGCCAGCAGGGGACAGGGCAATCAGCCCCAGCATTTT
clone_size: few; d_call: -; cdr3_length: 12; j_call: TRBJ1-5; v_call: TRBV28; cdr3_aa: CASRAENQPQHF; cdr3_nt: TGTGCCAGCAGGGCAGAAAATCAGCCCCAGCATTTT
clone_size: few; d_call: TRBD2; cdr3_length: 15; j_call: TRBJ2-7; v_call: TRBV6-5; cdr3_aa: CASSYAGGRSYEQYF; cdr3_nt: TGTGCCAGCAGTTACGCGGGGGGTCGGTCCTACGAGCAGTACTTC
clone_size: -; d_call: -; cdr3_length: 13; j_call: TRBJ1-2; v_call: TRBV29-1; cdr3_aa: CSARDPKGEGYTF; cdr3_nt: TGCAGCGCCCGGGACCCTAAAGGAGAGGGCTACACCTTC
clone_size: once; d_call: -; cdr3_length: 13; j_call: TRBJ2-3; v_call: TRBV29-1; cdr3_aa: CSVAGTATDTQYF; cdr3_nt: TGCAGCGTTGCCGGGACGGCCACAGATACGCAGTATTTT
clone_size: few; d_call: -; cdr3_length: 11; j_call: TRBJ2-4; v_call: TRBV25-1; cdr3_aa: CASSASNIQYF; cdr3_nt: TGTGCCAGCAGTGCATCGAATATTCAGTACTTC
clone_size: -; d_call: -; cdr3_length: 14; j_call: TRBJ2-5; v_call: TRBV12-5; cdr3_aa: CASGPGGDLGTQYF; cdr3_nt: TGTGCTAGTGGTCCAGGGGGGGACCTTGGGACCCAGTACTTC
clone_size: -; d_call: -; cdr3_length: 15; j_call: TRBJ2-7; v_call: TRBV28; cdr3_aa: CASSAGLGISYEQYF; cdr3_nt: TGTGCCAGCAGCGCCGGATTGGGGATCTCCTACGAGCAGTACTTC
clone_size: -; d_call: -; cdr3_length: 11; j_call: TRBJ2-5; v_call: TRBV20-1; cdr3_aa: CSARRQETQYF; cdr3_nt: TGCAGTGCTAGGAGGCAAGAGACCCAGTACTTC
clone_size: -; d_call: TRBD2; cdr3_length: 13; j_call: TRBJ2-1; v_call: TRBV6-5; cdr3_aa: CASSGLDYNEQFF; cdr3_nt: TGTGCCAGCAGTGGACTAGACTACAATGAGCAGTTCTTC
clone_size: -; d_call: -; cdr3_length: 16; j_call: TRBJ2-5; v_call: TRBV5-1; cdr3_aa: CASSLAAGAATETQYF; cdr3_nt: TGCGCCAGCAGCTTGGCGGCCGGGGCAGCGACGGAGACCCAGTACTTC
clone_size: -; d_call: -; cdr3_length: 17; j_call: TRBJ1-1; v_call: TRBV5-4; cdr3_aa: CASSLNRERRANTEAFF; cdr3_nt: TGTGCCAGCAGCTTGAACAGGGAGAGGCGAGCGAACACTGAAGCTTTCTTT
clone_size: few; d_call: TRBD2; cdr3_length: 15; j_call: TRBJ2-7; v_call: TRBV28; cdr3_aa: CASSSLGGASYEQYF; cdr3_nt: TGTGCCAGCAGTTCCCTCGGGGGGGCCTCCTACGAGCAGTACTTC
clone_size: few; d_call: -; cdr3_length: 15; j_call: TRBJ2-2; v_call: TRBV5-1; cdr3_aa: CASSFVAANTGELFF; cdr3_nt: TGCGCCAGCAGCTTTGTAGCAGCGAACACCGGGGAGCTGTTTTTT
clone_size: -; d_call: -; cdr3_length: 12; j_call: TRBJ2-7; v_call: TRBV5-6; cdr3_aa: CASSALDYEQYF; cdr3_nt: TGTGCCAGCAGCGCGCTAGATTACGAGCAGTACTTC
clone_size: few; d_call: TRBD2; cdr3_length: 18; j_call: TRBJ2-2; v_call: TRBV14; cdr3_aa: CASSQVRLAGANTGELFF; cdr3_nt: TGTGCCAGCAGCCAAGTGCGGTTAGCGGGAGCCAACACCGGGGAGCTGTTTTTT
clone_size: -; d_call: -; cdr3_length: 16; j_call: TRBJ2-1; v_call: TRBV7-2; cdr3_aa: CASSLAGQTSYNEQFF; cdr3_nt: TGTGCCAGCAGCTTAGCCGGGCAGACGTCCTACAATGAGCAGTTCTTC
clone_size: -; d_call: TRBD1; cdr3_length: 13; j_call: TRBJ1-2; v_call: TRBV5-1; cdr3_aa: CASSFDREHGYTF; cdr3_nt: TGCGCCAGCAGCTTTGACAGGGAGCATGGCTACACCTTC
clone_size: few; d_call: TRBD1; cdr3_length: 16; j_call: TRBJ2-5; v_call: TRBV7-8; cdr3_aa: CASSLAHPGGGETQYF; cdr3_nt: TGTGCCAGCAGCTTAGCGCATCCAGGGGGCGGTGAGACCCAGTACTTC
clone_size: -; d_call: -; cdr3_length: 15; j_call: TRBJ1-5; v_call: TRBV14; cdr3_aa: CASSRGGGLAQPQHF; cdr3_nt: TGTGCCAGCAGCCGGGGGGGCGGTTTAGCCCAGCCCCAGCATTTT
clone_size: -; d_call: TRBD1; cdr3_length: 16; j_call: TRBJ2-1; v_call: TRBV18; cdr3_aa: CASSPQFLAGGNEQFF; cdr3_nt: TGTGCCAGCTCACCCCAATTTTTAGCAGGGGGCAACGAGCAGTTCTTC
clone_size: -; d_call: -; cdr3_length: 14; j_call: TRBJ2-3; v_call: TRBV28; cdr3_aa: CASSQGRPRDTQYF; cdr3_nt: TGTGCCAGCAGCCAGGGCCGGCCTCGGGATACGCAGTATTTT
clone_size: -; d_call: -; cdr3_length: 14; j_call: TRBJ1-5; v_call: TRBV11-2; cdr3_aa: CASSENPSNQPQHF; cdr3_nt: TGTGCCAGCAGCGAGAATCCTAGCAATCAGCCCCAGCATTTT
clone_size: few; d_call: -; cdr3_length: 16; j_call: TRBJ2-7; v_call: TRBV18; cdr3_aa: CASSPPNKLSSYEQYF; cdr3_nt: TGTGCCAGCTCACCACCGAACAAGTTGAGCTCCTACGAGCAGTACTTC
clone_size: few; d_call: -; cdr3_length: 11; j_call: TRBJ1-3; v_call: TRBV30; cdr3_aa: CAWSVRNTIYF; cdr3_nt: TGTGCCTGGAGTGTGAGGAACACCATATATTTT
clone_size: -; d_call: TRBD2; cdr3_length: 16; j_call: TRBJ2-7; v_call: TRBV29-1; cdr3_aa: CSVEEQRLAGDYEQYF; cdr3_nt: TGCAGCGTTGAAGAACAAAGACTAGCGGGGGACTACGAGCAGTACTTC
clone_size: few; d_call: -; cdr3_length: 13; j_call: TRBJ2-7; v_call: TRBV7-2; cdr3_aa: CASSLASEVEQYF; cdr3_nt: TGTGCCAGCAGCTTAGCCAGTGAGGTCGAGCAGTACTTC
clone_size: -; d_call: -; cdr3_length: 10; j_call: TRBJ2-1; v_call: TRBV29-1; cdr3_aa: CSVRNNEQFF; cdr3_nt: TGCAGCGTGAGAAACAATGAGCAGTTCTTC
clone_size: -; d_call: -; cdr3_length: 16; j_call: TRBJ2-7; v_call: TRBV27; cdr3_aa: CASTPRGLASSYEQYF; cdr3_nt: TGTGCCAGCACCCCTCGAGGGTTAGCGTCCTCCTACGAGCAGTACTTC
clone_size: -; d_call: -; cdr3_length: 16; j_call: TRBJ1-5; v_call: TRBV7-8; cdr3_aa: CASSSENRNRNQPQHF; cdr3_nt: TGTGCCAGCAGCTCCGAGAATAGGAACCGCAATCAGCCCCAGCATTTT
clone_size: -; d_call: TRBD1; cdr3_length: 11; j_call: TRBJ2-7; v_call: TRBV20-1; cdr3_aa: CSGYRGREQYF; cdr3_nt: TGCAGTGGATACAGGGGGCGCGAGCAGTACTTC
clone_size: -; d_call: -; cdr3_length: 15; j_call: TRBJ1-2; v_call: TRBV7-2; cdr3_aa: CASSLTRDTSYGYTF; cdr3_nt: TGTGCCAGCAGCTTAACAAGGGACACAAGCTATGGCTACACCTTC
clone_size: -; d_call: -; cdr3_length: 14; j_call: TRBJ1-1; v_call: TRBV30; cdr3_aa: CAWTSYVGGTEAFF; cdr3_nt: TGTGCCTGGACCTCTTATGTGGGGGGCACTGAAGCTTTCTTT
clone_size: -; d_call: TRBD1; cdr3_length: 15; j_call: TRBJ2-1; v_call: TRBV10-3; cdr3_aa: CAISATGQGNNEQFF; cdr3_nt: TGTGCCATCAGCGCGACGGGACAGGGCAACAATGAGCAGTTCTTC
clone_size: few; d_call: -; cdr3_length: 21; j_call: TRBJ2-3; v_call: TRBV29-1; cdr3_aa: CSVLGQGASRLLARPTDTQYF; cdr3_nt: TGCAGCGTTCTTGGGCAGGGGGCAAGTCGTTTACTAGCGAGACCCACAGATACGCAGTATTTT
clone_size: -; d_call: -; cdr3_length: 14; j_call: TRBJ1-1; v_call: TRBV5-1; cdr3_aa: CASSLEAVNTEAFF; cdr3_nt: TGCGCCAGCAGCTTGGAGGCTGTGAACACTGAAGCTTTCTTT
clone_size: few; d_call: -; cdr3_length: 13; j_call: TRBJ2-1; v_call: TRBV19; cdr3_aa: CASSIMGAIEQFF; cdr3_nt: TGTGCCAGTAGTATTATGGGCGCAATAGAGCAGTTCTTC
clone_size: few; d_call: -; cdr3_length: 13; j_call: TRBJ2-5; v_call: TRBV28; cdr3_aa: CASRGASQETQYF; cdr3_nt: TGTGCCAGCCGAGGGGCGTCTCAAGAGACCCAGTACTTC
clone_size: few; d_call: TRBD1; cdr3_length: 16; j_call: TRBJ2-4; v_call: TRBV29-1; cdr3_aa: CSVSVPGQGLKNIQYF; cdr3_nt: TGCAGCGTTAGTGTCCCGGGACAGGGCCTTAAAAACATTCAGTACTTC
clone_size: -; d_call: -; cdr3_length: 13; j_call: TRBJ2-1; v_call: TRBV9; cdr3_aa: CASSVRVRDEQFF; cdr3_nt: TGTGCCAGCAGCGTAAGGGTTAGGGATGAGCAGTTCTTC
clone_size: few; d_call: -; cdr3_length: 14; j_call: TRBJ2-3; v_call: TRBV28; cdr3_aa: CASSLYSPTDTQYF; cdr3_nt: TGTGCCAGCAGTCTCTATAGCCCCACAGATACGCAGTATTTT
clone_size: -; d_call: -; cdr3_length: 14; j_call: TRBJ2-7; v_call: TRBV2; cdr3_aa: CASTMLEGPDEQYF; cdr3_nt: TGTGCCAGCACAATGCTAGAGGGGCCTGACGAGCAGTACTTC
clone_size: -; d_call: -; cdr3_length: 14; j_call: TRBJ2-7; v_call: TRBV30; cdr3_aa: CAWSRRVLNYEQYF; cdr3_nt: TGTGCCTGGAGCCGCAGGGTATTGAACTACGAGCAGTACTTC
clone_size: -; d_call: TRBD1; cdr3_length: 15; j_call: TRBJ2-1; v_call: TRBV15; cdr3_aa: CATSSGTANLNEQFF; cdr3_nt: TGTGCCACCAGCAGCGGGACAGCCAACCTCAATGAGCAGTTCTTC